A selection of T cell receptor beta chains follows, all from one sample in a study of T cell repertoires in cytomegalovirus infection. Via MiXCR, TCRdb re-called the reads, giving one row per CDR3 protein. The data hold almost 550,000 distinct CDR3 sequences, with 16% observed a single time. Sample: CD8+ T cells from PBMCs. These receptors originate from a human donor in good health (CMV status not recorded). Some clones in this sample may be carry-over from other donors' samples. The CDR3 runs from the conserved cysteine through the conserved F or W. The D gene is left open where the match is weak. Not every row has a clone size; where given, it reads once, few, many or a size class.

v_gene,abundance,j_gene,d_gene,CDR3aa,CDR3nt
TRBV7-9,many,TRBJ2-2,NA,CAGYRNTGELFF,TGTGCCGGGTACAGGAACACCGGGGAGCTGTTTTTT
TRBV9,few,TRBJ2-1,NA,CASSVGTDEQFF,TGTGCCAGCAGCGTAGGTACGGATGAGCAGTTCTTC
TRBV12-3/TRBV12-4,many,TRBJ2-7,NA,CASSLGPGTYEQYF,TGTGCCAGCAGTTTAGGTCCAGGAACCTACGAGCAGTACTTC
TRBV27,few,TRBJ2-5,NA,CAAGPPSRQETQYF,TGTGCCGCAGGCCCACCTAGTAGGCAAGAGACCCAGTACTTC
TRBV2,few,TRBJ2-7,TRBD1,CASRGTGAYEQYF,TGTGCCAGCAGAGGGACAGGGGCCTACGAGCAGTACTTC
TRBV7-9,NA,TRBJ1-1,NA,CASSPPANTEAFF,TGTGCCAGCAGTCCTCCTGCGAACACTGAAGCTTTCTTT
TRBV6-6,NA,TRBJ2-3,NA,CASSYQAGPSTDTQYF,TGTGCCAGCAGTTACCAGGCGGGGCCTAGCACAGATACGCAGTATTTT
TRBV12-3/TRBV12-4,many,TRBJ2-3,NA,CASSPRTRDSTDTQYF,TGTGCCAGCAGTCCAAGGACACGCGACAGCACAGATACGCAGTATTTT
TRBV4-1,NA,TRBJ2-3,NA,CASSQVVGSITDTQYF,TGCGCCAGCAGCCAAGTTGTGGGATCCATCACAGATACGCAGTATTTT
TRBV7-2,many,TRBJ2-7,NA,CASSRRDSLSYEQYF,TGTGCCAGCAGCCGCCGGGACTCACTAAGCTACGAGCAGTACTTC
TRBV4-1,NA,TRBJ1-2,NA,CASSQDQVSLGGYTF,TGCGCCAGCAGCCAAGATCAAGTTAGCCTGGGTGGCTACACCTTC
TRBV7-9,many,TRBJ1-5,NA,CASRTDNQPQHF,TGTGCCAGCAGGACGGACAATCAGCCCCAGCATTTT
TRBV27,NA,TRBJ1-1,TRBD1,CASSYQTGGWGEAFF,TGTGCCAGCAGTTACCAGACAGGGGGCTGGGGCGAAGCTTTCTTT
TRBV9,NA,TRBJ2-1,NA,CASSVSSDYNEQFF,TGTGCCAGCAGCGTGAGTAGCGACTACAATGAGCAGTTCTTC
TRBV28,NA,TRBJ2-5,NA,CASTLTVQETQYF,TGTGCCAGCACCTTGACAGTTCAAGAGACCCAGTACTTC
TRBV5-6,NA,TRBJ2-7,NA,CASSFGGSPSYEQYF,TGTGCCAGCAGCTTCGGGGGTTCTCCTTCCTACGAGCAGTACTTC
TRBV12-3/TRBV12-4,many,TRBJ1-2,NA,CASITGLNGYTF,TGTGCCAGTATCACAGGGTTAAATGGCTACACCTTC
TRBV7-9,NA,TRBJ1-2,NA,CASRPPGGGYGYTF,TGTGCCAGCAGACCCCCGGGGGGTGGCTATGGCTACACCTTC
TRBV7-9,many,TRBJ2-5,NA,CASSLEGSRETQYF,TGTGCCAGCAGCTTGGAAGGGAGTAGAGAGACCCAGTACTTC
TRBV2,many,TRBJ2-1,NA,CASLGANEQFF,TGTGCCAGCCTGGGAGCCAATGAGCAGTTCTTC
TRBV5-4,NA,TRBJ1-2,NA,CASSSPSWRANYGYTF,TGTGCCAGCAGCTCGCCCTCTTGGAGAGCTAACTATGGCTACACCTTC
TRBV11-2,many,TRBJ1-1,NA,CASSLDMRGNTEAFF,TGTGCCAGCAGCTTAGATATGAGGGGAAACACTGAAGCTTTCTTT
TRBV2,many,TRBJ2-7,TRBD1,CASGQGLNEQYF,TGTGCCAGCGGACAGGGATTGAACGAGCAGTACTTC
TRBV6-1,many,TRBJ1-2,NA,CASSRKREGDGYTF,TGTGCCAGCAGCAGAAAAAGGGAGGGGGATGGCTACACCTTC
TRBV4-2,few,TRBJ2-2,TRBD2,CASSQDPTSAGELFF,TGTGCCAGCAGCCAAGATCCCACTAGCGCCGGGGAGCTGTTTTTT
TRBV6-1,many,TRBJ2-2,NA,CASRVRGNGELFF,TGTGCCAGCAGGGTTCGTGGGAACGGGGAGCTGTTTTTT
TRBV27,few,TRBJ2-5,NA,CASSSGASVETQYF,TGTGCCAGCAGCTCCGGGGCCTCTGTGGAGACCCAGTACTTC
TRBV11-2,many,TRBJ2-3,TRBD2,CASSPGLAGTDTQYF,TGTGCCAGCAGCCCCGGACTAGCCGGCACAGATACGCAGTATTTT